This T cell receptor beta chain comes out of a study of spatial heterogeneity in lung cancer. As for the study in general: Every unique TCR and UMI combination, on average, appeared more than ten times in raw reads. Study-level points and caveats: Expanded TCR counts, ubiquitous and regional, correlated respectively with ubiquitous and regional nonsynonymous mutation counts. How many expanded intratumoral alpha and beta TCRs were present tracked the tumor mutation count, which was a count of nonsynonymous mutations.

TCRdb processed the 5' RACE reads anew with MiXCR; each CDR3 protein has one entry. The sample shows around 18,000 distinct CDR3 sequences, 5% to 7% of them seen only once. Ten or more counts support this clonotype. The antigen remains unidentified. The trim removed 5 bases at V and 8 bases at J, leaving 10 bases unmatched. The CDR3 sequence is 15 residues long. CDR1 and CDR2 (germline): MNHEY, SVGAGI. As for time point: sample taken at primary tumor resection. Unsorted whole RNA from tumor, nontumor lung or frozen PBMC underwent sequencing. The rearrangement links TRBV6-5 to TRBJ2-4, with 9 bases fitting TRBD2. The sequence was obtained from a female donor with early-stage non-small cell lung cancer. Sample: lung tumor tissue, taken at surgery. CDR3 residues: CASSPSGGGAYIQYF. The DNA of the CDR3 is TGTGCCAGCAGTCCCTCTGGCGGGGGGGCGTACATTCAGTACTTC.